This T cell receptor (beta chain) was found in a study of blood T cells in healthy people across ages. Sample-barcoded 5' priming and a J-beta primer mix drove a second PCR of about 7 to 11 cycles. A tag from a template-switch adaptor with 12 random nucleotides marked each cDNA molecule. A single record per CDR3 protein comes from TCRdb applying MiXCR to the 5' RACE reads. The profile shows approximately 490,000 distinct CDR3 sequences, around 24% of them singletons. This clonotype was seen only a few times. CDR1 and CDR2 (germline): SGHVS, FQNEAQ. The CDR3 is made up of 17 amino acids. V was pared by 2 bases and J by 2 bases, with 16 bases between. These data were likewise used in another study, on T cells of mothers and their children. That paper notes: The second PCR used the M1S primer, and this primer added sample barcodes and 2-4 random nucleotides.

Sequencing used blood. The receptor was derived from a boy aged 5-17 years in good health. The rearrangement links TRBV7-8 to TRBJ2-4; D tentatively reads TRBD1 or TRBD2 (5 bases each). In nucleotides, the CDR3 is TGTGCCAGCAGCTTAACCGGGACCGAACTCACCAAAAACATTCAGTACTTC. This codes for CASSLTGTELTKNIQYF.